A single sample is the source of the 19 T cell receptor beta chains below, sequenced in a study of T cell responses to AZD1222 COVID-19 vaccine. Sequencing used immunoSEQ multiplex PCR; TCRdb keeps in-frame clones, though not all of them. The sample holds around 140,000 clones, over 75% seen once. The sample consisted of peripheral blood, taken on day 0 of AZD1222 vaccination. The receptor set was obtained from an adult in good health.

V is TRBV11-2 and J is TRBJ1-4, with unresolved D. The CDR3 spans 13 residues. Germline assignment: CDR1 SGHAT and CDR2 FQNNGV. The V and J ends lost 6 bases and 5 bases respectively, with 10 bases between them. The CDR3 region has the DNA TGTGCCAGCAGGAAACCGGGGAATGAAAAACTGTTTTTT. Residues: CASRKPGNEKLFF.

On this clone: At one boundary the junction diverges from the germline segment, which might be a read error. V and J are TRBV6-1 and TRBJ1-5; D call uncertain. The CDR3 contains 10 residues. Germline V gene data show CDR1 as MNHNS and CDR2 as SASEGT. For the CDR3, the DNA is TGCATAAATCGGGCGTCGCCCCAGCATTTT. As protein: CINRASPQHF.

The V gene is TRBV18, the J gene TRBJ1-1; D ambiguous. V was trimmed by 4 bases and J by 3 bases, leaving 18 bases between them. The CDR3 spans 16 residues. From germline, CDR1 is KGHSH and CDR2 LQKENI. For the CDR3, the DNA is TGTGCCAGCTCACTCAGAATCGGCGGAACCCACACTGAAGCTTTCTTT. Protein sequence: CASSLRIGGTHTEAFF.

This sequence joins TRBV1 and TRBJ2-5; TRBD2, as called in the table, went unchecked against the DNA. TRBV1 is classified as a pseudogene. There are 17 residues in the CDR3. This CDR3 is CTSSQSDLLAGGETQYF. DNA for the CDR3: TGCACCAGCAGCCAGAGCGACCTACTAGCGGGAGGGGAGACCCAGTACTTC.

The chain uses TRBV5-1 and TRBJ2-1; D not resolved. CDR1 and CDR2 (germline): SGHRS, YFSETQ. This CDR3 region has 14 residues. The V gene lost 7 bases and the J gene lost 7 bases, with 18 bases spanning the gap. The CDR3 is CASGVQHHGNEQFF. The CDR3 coding sequence is TGCGCCAGCGGGGTACAGCACCATGGGAATGAGCAGTTCTTC. Based on the CDR3 plus reference TRBV5-1 and TRBJ2-1, the full variable domain is KAGVTQTPRYLIKTRGQQVTLSCSPISGHRSVSWYQQTPGQGLQFLFEYFSETQRNKGNFPGRFSGRQFSNSRSEMNVSTLELGDSALYLCASGVQHHGNEQFFGPGTRLTVL.

The chain couples TRBV5-1 to TRBJ1-1; 9 bases are a match to TRBD1. This CDR3 contains 16 residues. V lost 4 bases and J lost 1; bases outside the gene matches: 8. Germline V lookup: CDR1 SGHRS, CDR2 YFSETQ. The CDR3: CASSVHRGQGNTEAFF. CDR3 DNA sequence: TGCGCCAGCAGCGTTCACAGGGGGCAGGGGAACACTGAAGCTTTCTTT.

The chain combines TRBV20-1 with TRBJ1-3, with D hard to call. Per germline, CDR1 DFQATT and CDR2 SNEGSKA (reference sequence). Deletions cut 3 bases from V and 0 bases from J, with 6 bases between. The CDR3 extends over 13 amino acids. The CDR3 DNA is TGCAGTGCTAGTCGCACCTCTGGAAACACCATATATTTT. Its protein is CSASRTSGNTIYF.

The rearrangement joins TRBV25-1 to TRBJ1-1; 7 bases are a match to TRBD1. V dropped 4 bases and J dropped 7; count of bases not matched to a gene: 3. The V gene's germline CDR1 is MGHDK and CDR2 SYGVNS. This CDR3 is 12 amino acids long. This CDR3 is CASSAQGGEAFF. The CDR3 DNA is TGTGCCAGCAGTGCCCAGGGGGGTGAAGCTTTCTTT.

The chain joins TRBV20-1 to TRBJ2-1; D uncertain. CDR1 is DFQATT and CDR2 is SNEGSKA in the germline V gene (reference sequence). The CDR3 is made up of 10 amino acids. Trimming removed 5 bases from V and 7 bases from J, with 6 bases in between. DNA of the CDR3: TGCAGTGCTCGTAAAAATGAGCAGTTCTTC. Protein: CSARKNEQFF.

V is TRBV6-5 and J is TRBJ1-5; 8 bases map to TRBD1. Germline-derived CDR1 and CDR2 are MNHEY and SVGAGI. After removal of 6 bases from V and 3 bases from J, the junction contained 1 base not matched to a gene. The CDR3 runs 13 residues. The CDR3 DNA is TGTGCCAGCAGGGGACAGGTCAATCAGCCCCAGCATTTT. This gives the protein CASRGQVNQPQHF.

The chain joins TRBV23-1 to TRBJ2-7, with 10 bases matching TRBD2. TRBV23-1 carries the ORF label, with uncertain function. Unmatched junction bases numbered 8, after V lost 4 bases and J lost 2 bases. The CDR3 contains 16 residues. The CDR3 here is CASSRWDSGRTYEQYF. In DNA form, the CDR3 reads TGCGCCAGCAGTCGATGGGATAGCGGGAGGACCTACGAGCAGTACTTC.

J is TRBJ2-5 and V is TRBV5-1; D ambiguous. Trimming stripped 0 bases from V and 4 bases from J, with 7 bases between. This CDR3 spans 13 amino acids. The germline V gene encodes CDR1 SGHRS and CDR2 YFSETQ. The CDR3 loop reads CASSLGPRETQYF. CDR3 coding DNA: TGCGCCAGCAGCTTGGGGCCACGAGAGACCCAGTACTTC.

This clone appeared a single time. The chain carries TRBV11-2 and TRBJ1-6; D gene unclear. Trimming took off 4 bases at V and 8 bases at J, with 9 bases between the two ends. Germline V CDR1 and CDR2: SGHAT, FQNNGV. The length of the CDR3 is 13 residues. In DNA, the CDR3 is TGTGCCAGCAGCTCGAGCGGTTATTCACCCCTCCACTTT. Residues: CASSSSGYSPLHF.

The chain uses TRBV3-1 (or the pseudogene TRBV3-2) and TRBJ2-7; D call uncertain. Between the trimmed V and J ends, which lost 2 bases and 5 bases, there was a span of 7 bases. Per the germline V gene, CDR1 is LGHDT and CDR2 is YNNKEL (reference sequence). The CDR3 is 12 residues long. CDR3 amino acids: CASSQTGNEQYF. The CDR3 DNA follows: TGTGCCAGCAGCCAAACTGGGAACGAGCAGTACTTC.

This rearrangement joins TRBV2 to TRBJ1-1, with D perhaps matching TRBD1 (6 bases). V was cut by 3 bases and J by 5 bases, with 10 bases left in between. This CDR3 contains 13 residues. Germline CDR1 SNHLY, CDR2 FYNNEI. The CDR3 spells CASSDEGETEAFF. The CDR3 nucleotides read TGTGCCAGCAGTGATGAGGGGGAGACTGAAGCTTTCTTT.

This clone was picked up a small number of times. The chain couples TRBV6-1 to TRBJ2-7; tentative D call: TRBD2 (5 bases). The germline CDR1 and CDR2 sequences are MNHNS and SASEGT. Trimming stripped 3 bases from V and 5 bases from J, with 20 bases between. This CDR3 has 16 residues. The CDR3 reads CASSDVYGSGGHEQYF. The CDR3 nucleotides read TGTGCCAGCAGTGATGTCTATGGGTCCGGAGGTCACGAGCAGTACTTC.

The gene calls are TRBV13 and TRBJ2-3, with TRBD2 matching 9 bases. The CDR3 runs to 15 residues. The V gene's germline CDR1 is PRHDT and CDR2 FYEKMQ (reference sequence). V lost 2 bases, J lost 5 bases, and 5 bases stayed unmatched. CDR3 nucleotide sequence: TGTGCCAGCAGCTTACCTAGCGGGATGAAAGATACGCAGTATTTT. Translating it yields CASSLPSGMKDTQYF. The whole variable domain, filled in from reference TRBV13 and TRBJ2-3, reads AAGVIQSPRHLIKEKRETATLKCYPIPRHDTVYWYQQGPGQDPQFLISFYEKMQSDKGSIPDRFSAQQFSDYHSELNMSSLELGDSALYFCASSLPSGMKDTQYFGPGTRLTVL.

CDR3 protein: CASSYSGPSTLVDTQYF. The CDR3, as DNA: TGTGCCAGCAGTTACTCGGGACCTTCCACATTAGTGGATACGCAGTATTTT. V gene TRBV6-2 or TRBV6-3 combines with J gene TRBJ2-3; D may be TRBD1 or TRBD2 (5 bases each). This CDR3 is built from 17 residues. Germline-derived CDR1 and CDR2 are MNHEY and SVGEGT. The V gene lost 0 bases and the J gene lost 6 bases, with 19 bases spanning the gap.

The DNA for the CDR3 is TGTGCCAGCAGCTTGATCCTGGGGACCACTGAAGCTTTCTTT. This sequence encodes CASSLILGTTEAFF. This sequence joins TRBV5-4 and TRBJ1-1; TRBD1 might be the D (5 bases). Per germline, CDR1 SGHNT and CDR2 YYREEE (reference sequence). V lost 1 base, J lost 4 bases, and 11 bases lay in between. This CDR3 has 14 amino acids.